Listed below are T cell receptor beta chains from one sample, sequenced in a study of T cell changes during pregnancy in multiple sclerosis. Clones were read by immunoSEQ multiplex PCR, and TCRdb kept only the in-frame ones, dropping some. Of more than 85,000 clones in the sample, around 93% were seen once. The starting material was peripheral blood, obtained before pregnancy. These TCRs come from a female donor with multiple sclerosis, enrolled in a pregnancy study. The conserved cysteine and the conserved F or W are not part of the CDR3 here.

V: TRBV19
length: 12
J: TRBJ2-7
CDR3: ASSIDRTGYEQY

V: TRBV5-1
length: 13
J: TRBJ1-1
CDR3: ASSLAEPGNTEAF

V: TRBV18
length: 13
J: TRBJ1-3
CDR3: ASSHPGSSGNTIY

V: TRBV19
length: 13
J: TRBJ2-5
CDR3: ASSGRTAPKETQY

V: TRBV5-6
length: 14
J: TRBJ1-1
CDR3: ASSPSRGFVDTEAF

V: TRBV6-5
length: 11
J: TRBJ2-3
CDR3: ASRNAGADTQY

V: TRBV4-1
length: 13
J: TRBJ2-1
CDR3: ASSQGIANYNEQF

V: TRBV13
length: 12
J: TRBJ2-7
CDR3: ASKPPSRSYEQY

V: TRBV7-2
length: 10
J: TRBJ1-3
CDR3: ASSLPGETIY

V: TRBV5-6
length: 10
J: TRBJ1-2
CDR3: ASSGQHYGYT

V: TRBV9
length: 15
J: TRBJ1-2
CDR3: ASSAIHREGDDYGYT

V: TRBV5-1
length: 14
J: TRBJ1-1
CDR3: ASSTRQGNGNTEAF

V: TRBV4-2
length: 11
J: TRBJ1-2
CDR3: ASSPGGNYGYT

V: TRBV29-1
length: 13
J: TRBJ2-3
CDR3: SVLGARVRPDTQY

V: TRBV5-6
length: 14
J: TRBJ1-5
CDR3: ASSLVPGVGNQPQH

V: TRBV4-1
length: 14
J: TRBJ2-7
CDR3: ASSQASGRGLYEQY

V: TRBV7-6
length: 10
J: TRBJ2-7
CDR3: ASSHRDYEQY

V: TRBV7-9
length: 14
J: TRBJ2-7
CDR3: ASSLGQGQSSYEQY

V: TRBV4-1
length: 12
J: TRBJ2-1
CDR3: ASSHETIINEQF

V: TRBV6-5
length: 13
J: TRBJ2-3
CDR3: ASSYSRARTDTQY

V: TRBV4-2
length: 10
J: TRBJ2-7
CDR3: ASNQGAGEQY

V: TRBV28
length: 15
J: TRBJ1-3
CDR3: ASSPTPGGRSGNTIY

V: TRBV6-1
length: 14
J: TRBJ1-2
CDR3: ASSEWGVRSYYGYT

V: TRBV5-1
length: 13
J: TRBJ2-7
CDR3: ASSLAGTGGYEQY

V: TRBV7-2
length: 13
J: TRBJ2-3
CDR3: ASSLRDSSTDTQY

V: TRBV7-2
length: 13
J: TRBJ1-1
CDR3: ASSSARRRNTEAF

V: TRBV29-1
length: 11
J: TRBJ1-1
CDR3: SARPTARGEAF

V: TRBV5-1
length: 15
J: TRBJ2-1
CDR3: ASSRGLAGALYNEQF

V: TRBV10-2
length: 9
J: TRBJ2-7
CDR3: ASRSGGEQY

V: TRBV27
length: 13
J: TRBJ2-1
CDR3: ASSPYRDSYNEQF

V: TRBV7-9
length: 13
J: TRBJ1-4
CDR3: ASSTNRDRAEKLF

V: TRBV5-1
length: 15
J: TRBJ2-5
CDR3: ASSLNRSGINQETQY

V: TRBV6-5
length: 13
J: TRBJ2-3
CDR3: ASSKRRGNTDTQY

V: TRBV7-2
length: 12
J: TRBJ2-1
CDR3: ASAGQGLNNEQF